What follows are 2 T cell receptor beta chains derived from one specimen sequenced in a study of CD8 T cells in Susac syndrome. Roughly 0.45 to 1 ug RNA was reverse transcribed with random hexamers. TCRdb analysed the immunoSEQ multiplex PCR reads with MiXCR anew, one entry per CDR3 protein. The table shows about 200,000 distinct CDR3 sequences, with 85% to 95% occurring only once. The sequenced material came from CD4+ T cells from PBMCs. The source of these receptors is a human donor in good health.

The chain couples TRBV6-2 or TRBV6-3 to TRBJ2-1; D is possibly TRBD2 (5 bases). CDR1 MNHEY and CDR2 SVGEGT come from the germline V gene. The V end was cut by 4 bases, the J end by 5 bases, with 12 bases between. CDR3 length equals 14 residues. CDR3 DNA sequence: TGTGCCAGCAGTTTATTCGGGATAGACAATGAGCAGTTCTTC. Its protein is CASSLFGIDNEQFF.

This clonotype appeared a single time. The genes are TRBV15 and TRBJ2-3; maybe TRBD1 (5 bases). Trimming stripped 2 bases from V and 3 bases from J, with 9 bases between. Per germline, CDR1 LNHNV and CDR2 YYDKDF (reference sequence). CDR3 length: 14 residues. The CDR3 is CATSRTAGTDTQYF. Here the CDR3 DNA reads TGTGCCACCAGCAGAACGGCAGGGACAGATACGCAGTATTTT.